This T cell receptor (beta chain) was found in a study of cytomegalovirus exposure and HLA in healthy donors. Overall study context: Approximately 180 million T cells yielded 100 million or so unique TCR beta sequences, as an earlier analysis found.

Regarding this clone: Its antigen is unidentified.

The PCR used 60 Vbeta and 13 Jbeta primers. Assay used: immunoSEQ multiplex PCR; TCRdb lists only in-frame clones, some missing. The data hold under 200,000 clones, with around 68% observed a single time. General study points: Presence/absence analyses took donor sequencing depth as roughly uniform. For most subjects, TCR beta sequences were reported to predict HLA-A and HLA-B alleles with accuracy.

The CDR3 covers 16 residues. Deletions cut 3 bases from V and 0 bases from J, with 12 bases between. From germline, CDR1 is KGHSH and CDR2 LQKENI. The TCR originated in a girl aged 10-17 years in good health and CMV-seronegative. The sequencing sample was made of PBMCs. J is TRBJ1-3 and V is TRBV18; no reliable D call. The chain's CDR3 is CASSPTQPSSGNTIYF. The CDR3 DNA reads as TGTGCCAGCTCACCTACACAGCCGAGCTCTGGAAACACCATATATTTT.